Below, one T cell receptor beta chain is given with its context. Antigen specificity is unknown. The data originate from a study of OX40 agonist ivuxolimab in advanced cancers. Study-level results: Mean expanded clone counts were higher in CD8+ than CD4+ T cells. Expansion of clones was among the lowest in partial responders at 0.1-3.0 mg/kg.

Clones were sequenced by immunoSEQ multiplex PCR, and TCRdb holds only the in-frame ones, with some missing. The table records more than 75,000 clones, more than 80% of them present only once. The specimen was CD4+ or CD8+ T cells sorted from blood, collected in a trial of the OX40 agonist ivuxolimab. This sequence originates from an adult with an advanced solid tumor such as melanoma, head and neck, liver or kidney cancer.

The CDR3 loop is CASTGTALGTEAFF. In DNA form, the CDR3 reads TGTGCCAGCACGGGGACAGCCCTGGGCACTGAAGCTTTCTTT. The gene calls are TRBV6-5 and TRBJ1-1; 7 bases align to TRBD1. This CDR3 is built from 14 residues. J lost 4 bases, V lost 7 bases, and 9 bases had no gene match. CDR1 is MNHEY, CDR2 SVGAGI, per germline.